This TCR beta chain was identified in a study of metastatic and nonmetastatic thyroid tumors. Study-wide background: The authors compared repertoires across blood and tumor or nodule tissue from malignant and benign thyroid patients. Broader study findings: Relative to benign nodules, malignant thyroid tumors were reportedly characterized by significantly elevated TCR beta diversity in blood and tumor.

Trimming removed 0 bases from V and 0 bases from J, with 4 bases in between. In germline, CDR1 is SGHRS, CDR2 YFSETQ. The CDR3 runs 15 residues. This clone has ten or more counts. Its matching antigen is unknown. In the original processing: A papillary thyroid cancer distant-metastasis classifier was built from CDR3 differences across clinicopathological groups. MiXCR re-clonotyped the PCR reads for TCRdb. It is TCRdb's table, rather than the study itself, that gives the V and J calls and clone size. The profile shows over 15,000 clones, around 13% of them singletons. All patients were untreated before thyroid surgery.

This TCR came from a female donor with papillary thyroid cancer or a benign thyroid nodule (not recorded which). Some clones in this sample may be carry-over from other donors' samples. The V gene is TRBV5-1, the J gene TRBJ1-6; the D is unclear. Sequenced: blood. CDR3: CASSLERSYNSPLHF. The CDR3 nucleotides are TGCGCCAGCAGCTTGGAACGCTCCTATAATTCACCCCTCCACTTT.